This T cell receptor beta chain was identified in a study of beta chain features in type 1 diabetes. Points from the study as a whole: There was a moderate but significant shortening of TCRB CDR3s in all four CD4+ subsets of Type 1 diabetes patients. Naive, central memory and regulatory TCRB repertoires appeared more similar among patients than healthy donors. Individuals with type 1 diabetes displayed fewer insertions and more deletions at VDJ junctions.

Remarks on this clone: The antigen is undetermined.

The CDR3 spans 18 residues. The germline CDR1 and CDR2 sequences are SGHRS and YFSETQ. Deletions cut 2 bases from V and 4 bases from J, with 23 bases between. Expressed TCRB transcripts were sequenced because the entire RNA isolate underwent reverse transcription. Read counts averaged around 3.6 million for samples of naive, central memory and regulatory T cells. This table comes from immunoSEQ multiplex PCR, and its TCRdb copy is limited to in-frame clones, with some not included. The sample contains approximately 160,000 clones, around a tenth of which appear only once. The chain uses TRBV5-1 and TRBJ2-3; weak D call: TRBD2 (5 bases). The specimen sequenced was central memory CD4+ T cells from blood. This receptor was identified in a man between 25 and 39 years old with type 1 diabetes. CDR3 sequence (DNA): TGCGCCAGCAGCTTTGGGAGTTTCCCCCCTACACCCGCAGATACGCAGTATTTT. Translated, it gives CASSFGSFPPTPADTQYF.